These 22 T cell receptor beta chains were all obtained from the same sample, sequenced in a study of radiotherapy plus CTLA-4 blockade in lung cancer. Repertoires were generated with immunoSEQ multiplex PCR, while TCRdb's copy carries only in-frame clones and drops some. The table lists over 100,000 clones, over 65% of them singletons. The source material was peripheral blood, sampled from a patient treated with radiotherapy plus ipilimumab. The source is a human donor with non-small cell lung cancer that progressed on radiotherapy plus ipilimumab. Some clones in this sample may be carry-over from other donors' samples.

The chain couples TRBV20-1 to TRBJ1-2; D gene ambiguous. The germline V gene encodes CDR1 DFQATT and CDR2 SNEGSKA (reference sequence). This CDR3 is 11 amino acids long. Trimming cost V 0 bases and J 4 bases, with 3 bases left between them. Here the CDR3 reads CSARDLYGYTF. CDR3 DNA sequence: TGCAGTGCTAGAGACCTCTATGGCTACACCTTC.

This chain joins TRBV5-5 and TRBJ2-7, with D possibly matching TRBD2 (5 bases). V was trimmed by 0 bases and J by 7 bases, leaving 26 bases between them. The germline gives CDR1 SGHKS, CDR2 YYEKEE (reference sequence). CDR3 length: 18 residues. This chain's CDR3 is CASSLGWVVGANMREQYF. CDR3 coding DNA: TGTGCCAGCAGCTTGGGTTGGGTAGTGGGAGCGAATATGAGGGAGCAGTACTTC.

V usage is TRBV5-6 and J usage is TRBJ2-5; 8 nucleotides line up with TRBD1. The CDR3 consists of 15 residues. With V trimmed by 2 bases and J by 0 bases, 3 bases remained unmatched. Germline CDR1 reads SGHDT; CDR2 reads YYEEEE. This CDR3 is CASSLGQGYQETQYF. In DNA, the CDR3 is TGTGCCAGCAGCTTAGGACAGGGTTACCAAGAGACCCAGTACTTC. The full variable domain, in which reference TRBV5-6 and TRBJ2-5 provide the parts outside the CDR3, is DAGVTQSPTHLIKTRGQQVTLRCSPKSGHDTVSWYQQALGQGPQFIFQYYEEEERQRGNFPDRFSGHQFPNYSSELNVNALLLGDSALYLCASSLGQGYQETQYFGPGTRLLVL.

The chain recombines TRBV7-2 with TRBJ1-2, with D hard to call. Germline-derived CDR1 and CDR2 are SGHTA and FQGNSA. There are 14 residues in the CDR3. Trimming left V 8 bases short and J 4 bases short, with 17 bases between. CDR3 sequence: CASRQVGTPYGYTF. For the CDR3, the DNA is TGTGCCAGCCGGCAGGTGGGCACCCCCTATGGCTACACCTTC. The variable domain in full, with the rest retrieved from reference TRBV7-2 and TRBJ1-2, is GAGVSQSPSNKVTEKGKDVELRCDPISGHTALYWYRQSLGQGLEFLIYFQGNSAPDKSGLPSDRFSAERTGGSVSTLTIQRTQQEDSAVYLCASRQVGTPYGYTFGSGTRLTVV.

This clone has a single count. The chain is built from TRBV7-2 and TRBJ2-2; D remains unclear. Germline CDR1 and CDR2: SGHTA and FQGNSA. The CDR3 extends over 13 amino acids. The V end was cut by 3 bases, the J end by 7 bases, with 9 bases between. CDR3 nucleotide sequence: TGTGCCAGCAGCTTCCTTTGGGTCGGGGAGCTGTTTTTT. It yields the protein CASSFLWVGELFF.

The J gene is TRBJ2-7, the V gene TRBV4-3; D ambiguous. Looked up from germline, CDR1 is LGHNA and CDR2 is YSLEER. The CDR3 runs 15 residues. The ends were cut back, 0 bases at V and 0 bases at J, with 9 bases in the middle. CDR3 loop: CASSQDPHSSYEQYF. CDR3 nucleotides: TGCGCCAGCAGCCAAGATCCCCACAGCTCCTACGAGCAGTACTTC.

V and J are TRBV4-2 and TRBJ2-1; no definite D call. V gave up 0 bases and J gave up 9 bases, with 3 bases separating them. The CDR3 has 11 residues. The germline gives CDR1 LGHNA, CDR2 YNFKEQ. DNA for the CDR3: TGTGCCAGCAGCCAAGACAGTGAGCAGTTCTTC. It is translated as CASSQDSEQFF.

V gene TRBV19 combines with J gene TRBJ1-1, with a weak D call TRBD1 (5 bases). Deletions cut 7 bases from V and 1 base from J, with 13 bases between. The CDR3 spans 14 residues. CDR1 is LNHDA, CDR2 SQIVND, per germline (reference sequence). The CDR3 reads CASTPGGANTEAFF. Written as DNA, the CDR3 is TGTGCCAGTACCCCCGGGGGAGCGAACACTGAAGCTTTCTTT.

The chain joins TRBV18 to TRBJ2-7, with D maybe TRBD1 (6 bases). The CDR3 extends over 14 amino acids. Germline CDR1 is KGHSH and CDR2 is LQKENI. V shed 3 bases and J shed 2 bases, with 11 bases lying between them. CDR3 nucleotides: TGTGCCAGCTCACCCGGAACAGGGACCTACGAGCAGTACTTC. Encoded protein: CASSPGTGTYEQYF.

The V call is TRBV5-8, the J call TRBJ1-5; D uncertain. CDR1 and CDR2 from the germline V gene are SGHTS and YDEGEE. V lost 3 bases and J lost 3, with 4 bases in between. This CDR3 comprises 12 residues. CDR3 DNA: TGTGCCAGCAGCTCCTACAATCAGCCCCAGCATTTT. This codes for CASSSYNQPQHF.

V gene TRBV6-5 combines with J gene TRBJ1-5; D remains unclear. The germline V and J ends were trimmed by 2 bases and 7 bases, with 9 bases remaining between them. The CDR3 is 13 residues long. Germline loops: CDR1 MNHEY, CDR2 SVGAGI. Written as DNA, the CDR3 is TGTGCCAGCAGTTACGATGGAGGACAGCCCCAGCATTTT. It translates to CASSYDGGQPQHF.

In DNA, the CDR3 is TGTGCCAGCACAGGGACAGGGGGTTTTGGCTATGGCTACACCTTC. Encoded protein: CASTGTGGFGYGYTF. The rearrangement joins TRBV7-2 to TRBJ1-2, with TRBD1 matching 11 bases. The CDR3 loop spans 15 amino acids. Germline trimming cut 7 bases from V and 4 bases from J; bases unmatched to any gene: 8. The germline CDR1 and CDR2 sequences are SGHTA and FQGNSA.

The rearrangement joins TRBV30 to TRBJ2-3; possibly TRBD1 or TRBD2 for D (5 bases each). The CDR3 is made up of 14 amino acids. Trimming left V 2 bases short and J 2 bases short, with 11 bases between. Germline CDR1 GTSNPN, CDR2 SVGIG (reference sequence). In nucleotides, the CDR3 is TGTGCCTGGAGTAAAGGGACGGACACAGATACGCAGTATTTT. Its protein is CAWSKGTDTDTQYF.

The chain links TRBV7-6 to TRBJ2-3; the match to TRBD1 covers 9 bases. The CDR3 spans 15 residues. V shed 5 bases and J 6 bases; nucleotides not matched to a gene: 9. The germline CDR1 and CDR2 sequences are SGHVS and FNYEAQ. The CDR3, as DNA: TGTGCCAGCAGCCTACCGGGACAGGGCCAGGATACGCAGTATTTT. Translated: CASSLPGQGQDTQYF.

The J gene is TRBJ1-2, the V gene TRBV5-6, with a weak D call TRBD1 (5 bases). This CDR3 contains 13 residues. The germline V gene encodes CDR1 SGHDT and CDR2 YYEEEE. V gave up 1 base and J gave up 8 bases, with 12 bases separating them. The CDR3 nucleotides are TGTGCCAGCAGCTTGTCGCAGGGTGGAGGCTACACCTTC. The encoded protein is CASSLSQGGGYTF.

The chain carries TRBV6-6 and TRBJ1-1; D not certain. V gave up 0 bases and J gave up 5 bases, with 7 bases separating them. The CDR3 has 13 amino acids. The germline V gene encodes CDR1 MNHNY and CDR2 SVGAGI (reference sequence). DNA for the CDR3: TGTGCCAGCAGTTACTCGACGGAAACTGAAGCTTTCTTT. Translation: CASSYSTETEAFF.

J is TRBJ1-4 and V is TRBV6-1; D perhaps matches TRBD1 (6 bases). CDR3 length: 13 residues. The germline V gene has CDR1 MNHNS and CDR2 SASEGT. The germline V and J ends were trimmed by 3 bases and 9 bases, with 11 bases remaining between them. As DNA, the CDR3 is TGTGCCAGCAGTGACAGGGGCAGTCAAAAACTGTTTTTT. It encodes CASSDRGSQKLFF.

The chain has TRBV5-1 and TRBJ2-5, with D perhaps assigned TRBD1 or TRBD2 (5 bases each). The CDR3 totals 14 residues. Per the germline V gene, CDR1 is SGHRS and CDR2 is YFSETQ. V gave up 3 bases and J gave up 4 bases, with 13 bases separating them. The CDR3 here is CASSSQGRGETQYF. CDR3 bases: TGCGCCAGCAGCTCCCAGGGACGAGGAGAGACCCAGTACTTC.

In this sample, this clone turned up a few times. The rearrangement joins TRBV27 to TRBJ1-1; D not resolved. V gave up 2 bases and J gave up 0 bases, with 7 bases separating them. Looked up from germline, CDR1 is MNHEY and CDR2 is SMNVEV (reference sequence). CDR3 length: 14 amino acids. In DNA form, the CDR3 reads TGTGCCAGCAGTTTAAATCCGGTGAACACTGAAGCTTTCTTT. Protein product: CASSLNPVNTEAFF.

In this sample, this clone turned up once. V usage is TRBV5-1 and J usage is TRBJ2-7, with D uncertain. Germline V CDR1 and CDR2: SGHRS, YFSETQ. CDR3 length: 12 amino acids. The ends were cut back, 4 bases at V and 7 bases at J, with 12 bases in the middle. The CDR3 loop is CASSPDRWEQYF. In nucleotides, the CDR3 is TGCGCCAGCAGCCCTGACCGGTGGGAGCAGTACTTC.

The J gene is TRBJ2-3, the V gene TRBV2; D perhaps matches TRBD1 (6 bases). This CDR3 has 14 residues. Germline-derived CDR1 and CDR2 are SNHLY and FYNNEI. The ends were cut back, 7 bases at V and 0 bases at J, with 11 bases in the middle. The CDR3 protein is CASNGQTSTDTQYF. In DNA form, the CDR3 reads TGTGCCAGCAACGGACAGACTAGCACAGATACGCAGTATTTT. The variable domain in full, completed from reference TRBV2 and TRBJ2-3, reads EPEVTQTPSHQVTQMGQEVILRCVPISNHLYFYWYRQILGQKVEFLVSFYNNEISEKSEIFDDQFSVERPDGSNFTLKIRSTKLEDSAMYFCASNGQTSTDTQYFGPGTRLTVL.

The chain combines TRBV7-8 with TRBJ2-2; 11 bases are shared with TRBD2. The germline gives CDR1 SGHVS, CDR2 FQNEAQ. Trimming cost V 3 bases and J 4 bases; bases outside gene matches: 4. There are 16 residues in the CDR3. CDR3: CASSFIAGGRTGELFF. The CDR3 DNA is TGTGCCAGCAGCTTCATAGCGGGGGGGCGCACCGGGGAGCTGTTTTTT.